Detailed here is one T cell receptor (beta chain). This clonotype was detected only a few times. Its cognate antigen has yet to be identified. Base-call qualities are not available, and no considerably larger clone is one nucleotide away. The sample belongs to a study of T-cell reconstitution after alpha-beta-depleted transplantation in children (dated by TCRdb to 2016 to 2017). With respect to the entire study: Using TCR repertoire profiling, the study followed T-cell immune reconstitution in a quantitative way in children after TCRalphabeta/CD19-depleted allogeneic hematopoietic cell transplantation.

V loses 6 bases of germline sequence and J loses 2 bases, and the interval between the two ends is 17 bases. CDR1 and CDR2 are drawn from the germline V gene (reference sequence): DFQATT, SNEGSKA. Including the terminal cysteine and phenylalanine, the CDR3 comprises 15 residues. Only CDR3 DNA is held: 45 bases, read in frame from base 1. The library was prepared using PCR. TCRdb records Illumina HiSeq 2500 as the sequencer. To normalize quantification of the TCRbeta repertoire, the TCR libraries were built with molecular barcoding that relied on unique molecular identifiers. The public reads were quality trimmed at Q25 with fastp and then assembled into clones with MiXCR by TCRdb, keeping productive beta chains. Every CDR3 protein is listed once, alongside the most common genes and DNA of its rows. In all, the sample holds about 500,000 distinct CDR3 sequences, and 32% of those were seen once. The top ten constitute approximately 2.3% of the sample.

The sequence was collected from a human donor who donated a stem cell graft to a child with aplastic anemia. This specimen consisted of PBMCs from the stem cell graft donor, obtained from the stem cell graft. The chain is encoded by TRBV20-1 joined to TRBJ1-5; no D gene is confidently identified. The bases read TGCAGTGCCCGAGCCCCAGGAAACCGCAATCAGCCCCAGCATTTT. Its protein is CSARAPGNRNQPQHF.